The next 31 T cell receptor beta chains were all read from a single sample in a study of PD-1 blockade in classical Hodgkin lymphoma. This sample's time point: cycle 4 day 1 (C4D1), after 6 weeks of nivolumab. Relapses following autologous stem cell transplantation were seen in all patients, with brentuximab vedotin exposure varying. Assay used: immunoSEQ multiplex PCR; TCRdb lists only in-frame clones, some missing. The repertoire consists of around 100,000 clones, with just over 90% occurring once and the leading ten covering 2.9%. The sequences come from peripheral blood mononuclear cells (PBMCs), collected before the fourth cycle of nivolumab. The source of these receptors is a human donor with classical Hodgkin lymphoma.

In its sample, this clone was seen once. The V and J genes are TRBV6-5 and TRBJ1-2; D may be TRBD1 (5 bases). Germline CDR1 MNHEY, CDR2 SVGAGI. The germline V and J ends were trimmed by 2 bases and 4 bases, with 14 bases remaining between them. The CDR3 consists of 15 residues. Here the CDR3 reads CASSYNRRVSYGYTF. CDR3 sequence (DNA): TGTGCCAGCAGTTACAATCGCAGGGTCTCCTATGGCTACACCTTC.

J is TRBJ1-2 and V is TRBV7-9; a possible D gene is TRBD1 (5 bases). V shed 8 bases and J shed 7 bases, with 20 bases lying between them. The germline V gene encodes CDR1 SEHNR and CDR2 FQNEAQ (reference sequence). The CDR3 is made up of 14 amino acids. The CDR3 region has the DNA TGTGCCAGCGGGGGTGGCTTAGAGGTCGGTGGCTACACCTTC. This encodes CASGGGLEVGGYTF.

The rearrangement joins TRBV9 to TRBJ1-4; TRBD1 is a possible D gene (5 bases). There are 16 residues in the CDR3. CDR1 and CDR2 from the germline V gene are SGDLS and YYNGEE. V was clipped by 4 bases and J by 2 bases, with 15 bases between them. The DNA of the CDR3 is TGTGCCAGCAGCCCTAGCATGGGGGTGACTAATGAAAAACTGTTTTTT. It encodes CASSPSMGVTNEKLFF.

The chain combines TRBV5-1 with TRBJ1-6, with D perhaps matching TRBD1 (5 bases). Germline CDR1 and CDR2: SGHRS and YFSETQ. The CDR3 consists of 16 residues. V shed 5 bases and J shed 1 base, with 13 bases lying between them. CDR3 coding DNA: TGCGCCAGCAGACTCGACTCAGGGTCCTATAATTCACCCCTCCACTTT. Encoded protein: CASRLDSGSYNSPLHF.

This clone has a single count. This chain links TRBV9 with TRBJ2-5, with 7 bases lining up with TRBD1. The CDR3 has 14 residues. In germline, CDR1 is SGDLS, CDR2 YYNGEE. V was pared by 0 bases and J by 2 bases, with 1 base of the junction left unmatched. The CDR3: CASSVGGQQETQYF. The CDR3 nucleotides read TGTGCCAGCAGCGTAGGGGGACAGCAAGAGACCCAGTACTTC. Full variable domain (outside the CDR3, taken from reference TRBV9 and TRBJ2-5): DSGVTQTPKHLITATGQRVTLRCSPRSGDLSVYWYQQSLDQGLQFLIQYYNGEERAKGNILERFSAQQFPDLHSELNLSSLELGDSALYFCASSVGGQQETQYFGPGTRLLVL.

This chain uses TRBV6-6 with TRBJ1-5; the match to TRBD1 covers 8 bases. There are 14 residues in the CDR3. V was clipped by 4 bases and J by 5 bases; unmatched bases: 4. Germline CDR1 MNHNY, CDR2 SVGAGI (reference sequence). DNA of the CDR3: TGTGCCAGCAGTTTGACAGGGGAATATCAGCCCCAGCATTTT. This translates into CASSLTGEYQPQHF.

The CDR3 sequence is CASSQGIRDQETQYF. In DNA form, the CDR3 reads TGCGCCAGCAGCCAAGGCATCAGGGACCAAGAGACCCAGTACTTC. The genes are TRBV4-1 and TRBJ2-5, with D maybe TRBD1 (5 bases). The CDR3 totals 15 residues. Germline V gene lookup returns CDR1 MGHRA and CDR2 YSYEKL. The V and J ends lost 1 base and 0 bases respectively, with 9 bases between them.

This rearrangement joins TRBV27 to TRBJ1-5, with D perhaps matching TRBD1 (6 bases). In germline, CDR1 is MNHEY, CDR2 SMNVEV (reference sequence). Deletions cut 8 bases from V and 2 bases from J, with 16 bases between. The CDR3 is made up of 15 amino acids. The CDR3 nucleotides are TGTGCCAGCGGTAGGGACACCGAGCGCAATCAGCCCCAGCATTTT. Encoded protein: CASGRDTERNQPQHF.

This chain links TRBV5-1 with TRBJ1-2, with D possibly TRBD1 on 6 matching bases. This CDR3 spans 14 amino acids. CDR1 is SGHRS, CDR2 YFSETQ, per germline. Deletions cut 4 bases from V and 0 bases from J, with 10 bases between. The CDR3 spells CASSPAGANYGYTF. The DNA for the CDR3 is TGCGCCAGCAGCCCCGCAGGGGCTAACTATGGCTACACCTTC. The full variable domain, with the rest looked up from reference TRBV5-1 and TRBJ1-2, is KAGVTQTPRYLIKTRGQQVTLSCSPISGHRSVSWYQQTPGQGLQFLFEYFSETQRNKGNFPGRFSGRQFSNSRSEMNVSTLELGDSALYLCASSPAGANYGYTFGSGTRLTVV.

Concerning this clone itself: One end of the junction is discordant with germline, which a read error may explain. Different DNA sequences within this sample yield the same CDR3. The chain has TRBV6-4 and TRBJ2-3; TRBD2 aligns across 8 bases. From germline, CDR1 is MRHNA and CDR2 SNTAGT. This CDR3 comprises 16 residues. The CDR3 coding sequence is TGCGCCAGCAGTGAACGAGGCGGGGGGACGACAGATACGCAGTATTTT. This encodes CASSERGGGTTDTQYF.

J is TRBJ1-1 and V is TRBV4-1, with D perhaps matching TRBD1 (5 bases). The CDR3 contains 16 residues. Per germline, CDR1 MGHRA and CDR2 YSYEKL. V was cut by 4 bases and J by 1 base, with 16 bases left in between. The CDR3 bases are TGCGCCAGCAGCCCGCACGGGGGTCGAAAGAACACTGAAGCTTTCTTT. Amino acids: CASSPHGGRKNTEAFF.

In this sample, this clone turned up once. The chain combines TRBV6-5 with TRBJ2-5; D is unclear. Per germline, CDR1 MNHEY and CDR2 SVGAGI. The CDR3 is 12 amino acids. Trimming took 7 bases from V and 5 from J, leaving 11 bases between them. The CDR3: CASILRSETQYF. CDR3 DNA sequence: TGTGCCAGCATACTACGGAGTGAGACCCAGTACTTC.

The chain links TRBV21-1 to TRBJ1-3; the table gives TRBD1 as D, unverified against the DNA. TRBV21-1 is termed a pseudogene. The length of the CDR3 is 12 residues. The CDR3 protein is CASSPIDRGEYF. In DNA, the CDR3 is TGTGCCAGCAGCCCAATCGACAGGGGAGAATATTTT.

This chain links TRBV5-1 with TRBJ1-2, with D possibly TRBD1 on 6 matching bases. Germline CDR1 SGHRS, CDR2 YFSETQ. V lost 4 bases and J 5 bases, leaving 12 bases between the germline ends. The CDR3 loop spans 13 amino acids. Here the CDR3 reads CASSRGDGYGYTF. In DNA form, the CDR3 reads TGCGCCAGCAGCAGGGGGGATGGGTATGGCTACACCTTC.

The chain carries TRBV27 and TRBJ2-1; tentatively, D is TRBD1 or TRBD2 (5 bases each). Per germline, CDR1 MNHEY and CDR2 SMNVEV (reference sequence). V shed 4 bases and J shed 6 bases, with 10 bases lying between them. The length of the CDR3 is 13 residues. The CDR3 DNA is TGTGCCAGCAGTTCATGGGACGTCAATGAGCAGTTCTTC. Translating it yields CASSSWDVNEQFF.

The chain links TRBV5-1 to TRBJ2-5, with D unresolved. The ends were cut back, 0 bases at V and 1 base at J, with 7 bases in the middle. Germline CDR1 and CDR2: SGHRS and YFSETQ. CDR3 length: 14 amino acids. CDR3 in amino acids: CASSLGVTQETQYF. The CDR3 bases are TGCGCCAGCAGCTTGGGAGTCACCCAAGAGACCCAGTACTTC.

The chain links TRBV19 to TRBJ1-2; the match to TRBD1 covers 12 bases. Germline V gives CDR1 LNHDA, CDR2 SQIVND (reference sequence). V was clipped by 5 bases and J by 0 bases; unmatched bases: 7. This CDR3 has 17 residues. CDR3 coding DNA: TGTGCCAGTAGTTTACCGGGACAGGGGGCAGCTAACTATGGCTACACCTTC. This translates into CASSLPGQGAANYGYTF. Full variable domain (outside the CDR3, taken from reference TRBV19 and TRBJ1-2): DGGITQSPKYLFRKEGQNVTLSCEQNLNHDAMYWYRQDPGQGLRLIYYSQIVNDFQKGDIAEGYSVSREKKESFPLTVTSAQKNPTAFYLCASSLPGQGAANYGYTFGSGTRLTVV.

The chain combines TRBV7-9 with TRBJ1-5; 8 nucleotides match TRBD1. There are 15 residues in the CDR3. After removal of 5 bases from V and 0 bases from J, the junction contained 3 bases not matched to a gene. The germline gives CDR1 SEHNR, CDR2 FQNEAQ (reference sequence). The CDR3: CASSPDRDSNQPQHF. DNA of the CDR3: TGTGCCAGCAGCCCGGACAGGGATAGCAATCAGCCCCAGCATTTT.

The chain uses TRBV7-2 and TRBJ2-5, with D possibly matching TRBD1 (7 bases). CDR1 and CDR2 from the germline V gene are SGHTA and FQGNSA. With 6 bases removed from V and 5 bases from J, the gap between germline ends came to 19 bases. This CDR3 region has 15 residues. The CDR3 DNA follows: TGTGCCAGCAGTCCCCCAGGGGGGATGGGGGAGACCCAGTACTTC. This gives the protein CASSPPGGMGETQYF.

The gene calls are TRBV9 and TRBJ1-1; perhaps TRBD1 as D (5 bases). Trimming removed 3 bases at V and 2 bases at J, with 14 bases between. From germline, CDR1 is SGDLS and CDR2 YYNGEE. The length of the CDR3 is 15 residues. The CDR3: CASSGAGTGNTEAFF. The CDR3, as DNA: TGTGCCAGCAGCGGCGCCGGGACGGGCAACACTGAAGCTTTCTTT.

The chain combines TRBV6-1 with TRBJ2-7; 9 nucleotides line up with TRBD1. The CDR3 contains 14 residues. The V and J ends lost 3 bases and 4 bases, in that order; junction bases with no gene match: 4. Germline CDR1 MNHNS, CDR2 SASEGT. CDR3 coding DNA: TGTGCCAGCAGTGACTGGGACAGGGCGTACGAGCAGTACTTC. The encoded protein is CASSDWDRAYEQYF.

The rearrangement links TRBV7-8 to TRBJ1-5; D uncertain. The V gene's germline CDR1 is SGHVS and CDR2 FQNEAQ. V dropped 5 bases and J dropped 6 bases, with 17 bases sitting between them. This CDR3 is 15 amino acids long. CDR3 in DNA: TGTGCCAGCAGCCCTGTTGGGAGGCGATTTCAGCCCCAGCATTTT. Translated: CASSPVGRRFQPQHF.

The chain joins TRBV27 to TRBJ2-2; tentatively, D is TRBD1 (6 bases). CDR1 is MNHEY, CDR2 SMNVEV, per germline (reference sequence). The CDR3 covers 15 residues. V was shortened by 5 bases and J by 7 bases, with 17 bases between the two germline ends. DNA for the CDR3: TGTGCCAGCAGTCTCCTCAGGGGATTTTTCGGGGAGCTGTTTTTT. It encodes CASSLLRGFFGELFF.

The V gene is TRBV19, the J gene TRBJ2-3; D possibly corresponds to TRBD1 (6 bases). This CDR3 is built from 12 residues. Between the trimmed V and J ends, which lost 5 bases and 12 bases, there was a span of 15 bases. CDR1 is LNHDA, CDR2 SQIVND, per germline (reference sequence). The CDR3 sequence: CASSFGTNLQYF. The DNA for the CDR3 is TGTGCCAGTAGTTTCGGGACAAACCTCCAGTATTTT. Looking up the rest from reference TRBV19 and TRBJ2-3 gives the full variable domain: DGGITQSPKYLFRKEGQNVTLSCEQNLNHDAMYWYRQDPGQGLRLIYYSQIVNDFQKGDIAEGYSVSREKKESFPLTVTSAQKNPTAFYLCASSFGTNLQYFGPGTRLTVL.

The gene calls are TRBV5-1 and TRBJ1-6; D may be TRBD1 (5 bases). Germline CDR1 SGHRS, CDR2 YFSETQ. V was shortened by 5 bases and J by 8 bases, with 8 bases between the two germline ends. The CDR3 is 12 amino acids. CDR3 sequence reads: CASRATDSPLHF. CDR3 DNA: TGCGCCAGCAGAGCGACAGATTCACCCCTCCACTTT.

This clone is a singleton in its sample. The genes are TRBV2 and TRBJ2-7; 12 nucleotides align to TRBD2. The CDR3 runs to 15 residues. The germline V gene has CDR1 SNHLY and CDR2 FYNNEI. The J segment lost 1 base and the V segment lost 2 bases, leaving 0 bases of the junction unmatched. CDR3 sequence (DNA): TGTGCCAGCAGTGAACTAGCGGGGGGGTCCTACGAGCAGTACTTC. Translated, it gives CASSELAGGSYEQYF.

This clone was recorded only once. The J gene is TRBJ2-7, the V gene TRBV9; D remains ambiguous. The length of the CDR3 is 15 residues. Germline V gives CDR1 SGDLS, CDR2 YYNGEE. V gave up 1 base and J gave up 1 base, with 12 bases separating them. CDR3 region: CASSVQAPASYEQYF. DNA of the CDR3: TGTGCCAGCAGCGTACAGGCTCCAGCTTCCTACGAGCAGTACTTC.

J is TRBJ1-4 and V is TRBV5-6; D unclear. The CDR3 runs 16 residues. Germline V CDR1 and CDR2: SGHDT, YYEEEE. Trimming stripped 3 bases from V and 0 bases from J, with 12 bases between. The chain's CDR3 is CASSWAETPTNEKLFF. In nucleotides, the CDR3 is TGTGCCAGCAGCTGGGCAGAAACACCAACTAATGAAAAACTGTTTTTT.

This clone was seen just once. The chain uses TRBV7-9 and TRBJ2-7, with 14 bases identical to TRBD2. Germline V gene data show CDR1 as SEHNR and CDR2 as FQNEAQ (reference sequence). Germline trimming cut 10 bases from V and 2 bases from J; bases unmatched to any gene: 7. The CDR3 extends over 15 amino acids. This CDR3 is CAIEGLAGAAYEQYF. The CDR3 DNA follows: TGTGCCATTGAGGGACTAGCGGGGGCCGCCTACGAGCAGTACTTC.

The chain links TRBV13 to TRBJ1-3; D gene ambiguous. The V gene lost 3 bases and the J gene lost 6 bases, with 15 bases spanning the gap. Per germline, CDR1 PRHDT and CDR2 FYEKMQ (reference sequence). This CDR3 contains 15 residues. CDR3 DNA: TGTGCCAGCAGCTTTGGCGGAGCGAGTATAAACACCATATATTTT. It yields the protein CASSFGGASINTIYF.

The chain couples TRBV6-6 to TRBJ1-1; D is undetermined. The germline V gene encodes CDR1 MNHNY and CDR2 SVGAGI (reference sequence). The V and J ends lost 6 bases and 8 bases respectively, with 16 bases between them. The CDR3 sequence is 13 residues long. The CDR3: CASSLARGSEAFF. The CDR3 DNA follows: TGTGCCAGCAGCCTCGCTCGAGGATCGGAAGCTTTCTTT.